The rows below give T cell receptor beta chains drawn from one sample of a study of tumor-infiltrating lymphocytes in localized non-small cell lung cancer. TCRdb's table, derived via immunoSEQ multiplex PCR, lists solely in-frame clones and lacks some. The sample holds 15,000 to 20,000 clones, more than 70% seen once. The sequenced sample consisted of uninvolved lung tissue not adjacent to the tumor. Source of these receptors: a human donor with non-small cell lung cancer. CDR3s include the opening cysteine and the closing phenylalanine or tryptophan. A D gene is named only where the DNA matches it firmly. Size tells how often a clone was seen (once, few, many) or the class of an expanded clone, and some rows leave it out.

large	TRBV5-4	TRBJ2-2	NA	CASSRDRANTGELFF	TGTGCCAGCAGCCGGGACCGCGCGAACACCGGGGAGCTGTTTTTT
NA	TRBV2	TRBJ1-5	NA	CASSNLGVPDQPQHF	TGTGCCAGCAGCAATCTAGGGGTACCGGATCAGCCCCAGCATTTT
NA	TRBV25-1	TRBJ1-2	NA	CASSRGQGDYGYTF	TGTGCCAGCTCCCGGGGGCAAGGTGACTATGGCTACACCTTC
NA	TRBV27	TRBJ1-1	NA	CASSRIGLNTEAFF	TGTGCCAGCAGTCGTATTGGGTTGAACACTGAAGCTTTCTTT
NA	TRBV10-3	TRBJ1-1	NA	CAISEIGGTLGAFF	TGTGCCATCAGTGAAATCGGGGGAACCTTGGGAGCTTTCTTT
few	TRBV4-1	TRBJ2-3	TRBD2	CASSQDRAAGGLDTQYF	TGCGCCAGCAGCCAAGATCGAGCAGCGGGAGGCTTAGATACGCAGTATTTT
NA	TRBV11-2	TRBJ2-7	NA	CASSLEGGLEQYF	TGTGCCAGCAGCTTAGAGGGGGGCCTCGAGCAGTACTTC
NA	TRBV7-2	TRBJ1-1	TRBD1	CASSLVGGYTEAFF	TGTGCCAGCAGCTTAGTAGGGGGCTACACTGAAGCTTTCTTT
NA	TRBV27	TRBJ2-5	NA	CASSPSHPYQETQYF	TGTGCCAGCAGTCCCAGTCATCCGTACCAAGAGACCCAGTACTTC
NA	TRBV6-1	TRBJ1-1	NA	CASSPLTGKSTEAFF	TGTGCCAGCAGTCCGTTGACAGGAAAATCCACTGAAGCTTTCTTT
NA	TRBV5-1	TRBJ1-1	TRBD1	CASSRGTGGTEAFF	TGCGCCAGCAGCCGCGGGACAGGGGGCACTGAAGCTTTCTTT
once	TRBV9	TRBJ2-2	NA	CASGSTGRVGTGELFF	TGTGCCAGCGGTTCGACTGGACGGGTAGGCACCGGGGAGCTGTTTTTT
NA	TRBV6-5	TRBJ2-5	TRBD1	CASSFNRGEETQYF	TGTGCCAGCAGTTTCAACAGGGGTGAGGAGACCCAGTACTTC
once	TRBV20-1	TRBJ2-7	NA	CSADSYEQYF	TGCAGTGCGGATTCCTACGAGCAGTACTTC
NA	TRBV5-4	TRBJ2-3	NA	CASSDKTRVTDTQYF	TGTGCCAGCAGCGATAAAACCAGAGTCACAGATACGCAGTATTTT
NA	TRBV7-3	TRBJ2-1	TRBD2	CASSLSTSGREDNEQFF	TGTGCCAGCAGCTTATCGACTAGCGGGAGAGAGGACAATGAGCAGTTCTTC
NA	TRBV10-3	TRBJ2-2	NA	CAISEGRGNTGELFF	TGTGCCATCAGTGAGGGGCGGGGGAACACCGGGGAGCTGTTTTTT
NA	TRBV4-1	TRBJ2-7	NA	CASSQDPVTAVEQYF	TGCGCCAGCAGCCAAGATCCCGTGACAGCGGTCGAGCAGTACTTC
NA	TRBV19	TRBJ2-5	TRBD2	CASSGASGRFSETQYF	TGTGCCAGTAGTGGGGCTAGCGGGAGATTCTCAGAGACCCAGTACTTC
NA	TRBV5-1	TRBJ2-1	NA	CASSLYSTQGHEQFF	TGCGCCAGCAGCTTGTACTCAACACAGGGCCATGAGCAGTTCTTC
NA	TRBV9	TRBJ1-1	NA	CASSVAEVGAEAFF	TGTGCCAGCAGCGTAGCTGAGGTGGGGGCTGAAGCTTTCTTT
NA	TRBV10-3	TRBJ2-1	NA	CAISEPQRGNEQFF	TGTGCCATCAGTGAGCCTCAAAGGGGCAATGAGCAGTTCTTC
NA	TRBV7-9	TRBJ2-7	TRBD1	CASSYWRQGRNYEQYF	TGTGCCAGCAGCTATTGGCGACAGGGCAGAAACTACGAGCAGTACTTC
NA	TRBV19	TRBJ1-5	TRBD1	CASSPGGGNQPQHF	TGTGCCAGTAGTCCAGGGGGAGGCAATCAGCCCCAGCATTTT
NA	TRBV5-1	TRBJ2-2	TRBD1	CASSWDRTNTGELFF	TGCGCCAGCAGCTGGGACAGGACGAACACCGGGGAGCTGTTTTTT
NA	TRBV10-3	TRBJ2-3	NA	CAISEFVGTQYF	TGTGCCATCAGTGAGTTCGTGGGTACGCAGTATTTT
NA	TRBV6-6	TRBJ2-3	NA	CASSLLDTQYF	TGTGCCAGCAGCCTCTTAGATACGCAGTATTTT
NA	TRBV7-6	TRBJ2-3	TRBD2	CASSLRSREEGTDTQYF	TGTGCCAGCAGCTTACGATCGCGGGAGGAGGGGACAGATACGCAGTATTTT
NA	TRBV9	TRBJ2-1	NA	CASSVDGAGGGEQFF	TGTGCCAGCAGCGTAGATGGCGCAGGGGGGGGTGAGCAGTTCTTC
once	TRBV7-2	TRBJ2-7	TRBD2	CASSLQGGGTYEQYF	TGTGCCAGCAGCTTACAGGGCGGGGGAACCTACGAGCAGTACTTC